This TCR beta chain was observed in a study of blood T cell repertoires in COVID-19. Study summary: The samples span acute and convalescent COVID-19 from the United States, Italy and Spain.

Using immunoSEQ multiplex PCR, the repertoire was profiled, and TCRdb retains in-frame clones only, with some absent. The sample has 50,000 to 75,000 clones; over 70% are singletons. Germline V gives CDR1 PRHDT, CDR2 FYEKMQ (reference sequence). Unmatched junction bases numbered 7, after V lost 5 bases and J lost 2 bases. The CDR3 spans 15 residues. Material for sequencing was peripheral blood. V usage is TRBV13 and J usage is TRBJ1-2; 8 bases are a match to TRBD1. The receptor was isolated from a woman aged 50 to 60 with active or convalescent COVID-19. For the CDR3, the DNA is TGTGCCAGCAGCCGAATCCGACAGGGGAACTATGGCTACACCTTC. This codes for CASSRIRQGNYGYTF.